This entry lists 14 T cell receptor beta chains sequenced from one sample in a study of control samples from healthy donors and cancer patients. Measured with immunoSEQ multiplex PCR; TCRdb has only the in-frame clones, and not every one. This sample carries 45,000 to 65,000 clones, about 90% of them seen once, and the ten largest clones take 40%. The specimen was PBMCs. The receptor set was obtained from a man aged 50 to 60 with head and neck cancer.

This clone showed up just a few times. The chain links TRBV4-1 to TRBJ1-1; D not resolved. Germline values: CDR1 MGHRA, CDR2 YSYEKL. This CDR3 spans 14 amino acids. Trimming took off 6 bases at V and 0 bases at J, with 11 bases between the two ends. The DNA of the CDR3 is TGCGCCAGCAGAGGAGCCACTATGAACACTGAAGCTTTCTTT. Translating gives CASRGATMNTEAFF.

This clone was found once. The V and J genes are TRBV30 and TRBJ1-2; maybe TRBD1 (6 bases). This CDR3 contains 14 residues. Trimming stripped 5 bases from V and 3 bases from J, with 16 bases between. Germline lookup yields CDR1 GTSNPN and CDR2 SVGIG (reference sequence). CDR3 DNA sequence: TGTGCCTGGCGGTCTCAGGGGCGCGACTATGGCTACACCTTC. This gives the protein CAWRSQGRDYGYTF.

This clone was recorded once. The rearrangement links TRBV4-1 to TRBJ2-7, with TRBD2 matching over 7 bases. V lost 4 bases and J lost 5; bases outside the gene matches: 17. Germline lookup yields CDR1 MGHRA and CDR2 YSYEKL. The CDR3 is 17 amino acids. CDR3 amino acids: CASSPVVVWREMNEQYF. The CDR3 DNA reads TGCGCCAGCAGCCCGGTCGTAGTGTGGCGGGAGATGAACGAGCAGTACTTC.

The CDR3 DNA reads TGTGCCAGCAGTGAGGCAGGGAGCCCTTATGGCTACACCTTC. It is translated as CASSEAGSPYGYTF. The J gene is TRBJ1-2, the V gene TRBV27; D is possibly TRBD1 (5 bases). Germline loops: CDR1 MNHEY, CDR2 SMNVEV (reference sequence). V shed 5 bases and J shed 5 bases, with 15 bases lying between them. The CDR3 loop spans 14 amino acids.

The genes are TRBV19 and TRBJ2-3; 11 nucleotides line up with TRBD2. Germline V gene data show CDR1 as LNHDA and CDR2 as SQIVND (reference sequence). The V segment lost 5 bases and the J segment 4 bases; nucleotides outside the gene matches: 5. The CDR3 loop spans 15 amino acids. CDR3 loop: CASSDTSGSSDTQYF. CDR3 sequence (DNA): TGTGCCAGTAGTGATACTAGCGGGAGTTCAGATACGCAGTATTTT.

The chain combines TRBV7-9 with TRBJ2-2, with D perhaps being TRBD1 or TRBD2 (6 bases each). CDR3 length: 17 residues. Germline CDR1 is SEHNR and CDR2 is FQNEAQ (reference sequence). Trimming removed 5 bases at V and 4 bases at J, with 20 bases between. CDR3 in DNA: TGTGCCAGCAGCCCAGGGGTGACCGGAGGGCCCACCGGGGAGCTGTTTTTT. Its translation: CASSPGVTGGPTGELFF.

This clone was found a few times. The CDR3 region has the DNA TGTGCCAGCAGGCACCGGGAGGGCCTATACAATGAGCAGTTCTTC. This gives the protein CASRHREGLYNEQFF. This chain links TRBV7-9 with TRBJ2-1, with TRBD2 identical over 8 bases. This CDR3 spans 15 amino acids. Per the germline V gene, CDR1 is SEHNR and CDR2 is FQNEAQ (reference sequence). V was pared by 6 bases and J by 4 bases, with 8 bases of the junction left unmatched.

The chain has TRBV6-6 and TRBJ2-3; 8 nucleotides match TRBD1. V lost 5 bases, J lost 5 bases, and 21 bases stayed unmatched. CDR3 length: 19 amino acids. The germline V gene has CDR1 MNHNY and CDR2 SVGAGI (reference sequence). CDR3 sequence: CASSPSGTGNALRLDTQYF. The CDR3 DNA sequence: TGTGCCAGCAGTCCTTCCGGGACAGGAAACGCTTTAAGATTAGATACGCAGTATTTT.

This rearrangement joins TRBV28 to TRBJ1-4, with no clear D. The length of the CDR3 is 12 residues. CDR1 MDHEN and CDR2 SYDVKM come from the germline V gene. With 6 bases removed from V and 6 bases from J, the gap between germline ends came to 8 bases. The CDR3 here is CASSLRDEKLFF. CDR3 DNA: TGTGCCAGCAGCCTCCGGGATGAAAAACTGTTTTTT. Filled out from reference TRBV28 and TRBJ1-4, the complete variable domain reads DVKVTQSSRYLVKRTGEKVFLECVQDMDHENMFWYRQDPGLGLRLIYFSYDVKMKEKGDIPEGYSVSREKKERFSLILESASTNQTSMYLCASSLRDEKLFFGSGTQLSVL.

This clone was seen a few times. The genes are TRBV6-2 or TRBV6-3 and TRBJ2-1; D remains ambiguous. From germline, CDR1 is MNHEY and CDR2 SVGEGT. The CDR3 has 13 amino acids. The V and J ends lost 6 bases and 2 bases respectively, with 8 bases between them. CDR3 DNA: TGTGCCAGCAGCGTCCGGGCCTACAATGAGCAGTTCTTC. As protein: CASSVRAYNEQFF.

This rearrangement joins TRBV2 to TRBJ2-3; 7 positions match TRBD2. The V and J ends lost 6 bases and 1 base, in that order; junction bases with no gene match: 4. Looked up from germline, CDR1 is SNHLY and CDR2 is FYNNEI. This CDR3 has 14 amino acids. The CDR3 DNA is TGTGCCAGCAGGCGCAGCGGGGGCACAGATACGCAGTATTTT. Its protein product is CASRRSGGTDTQYF.

The chain couples TRBV7-9 to TRBJ2-7, with D possibly being TRBD1 or TRBD2 (5 bases each). The length of the CDR3 is 14 residues. The V end lost 4 bases, the J end lost 2 bases, and 12 bases lay between the germline ends. The germline CDR1 and CDR2 sequences are SEHNR and FQNEAQ (reference sequence). The CDR3 loop is CASSSGTFTYEQYF. The CDR3 DNA follows: TGTGCCAGCAGCTCTGGGACCTTTACCTACGAGCAGTACTTC.

The DNA of the CDR3 is TGTGCCAGCAGCCAAGCGGTTAGCGGGACTTACGAGCAGTACTTC. This codes for CASSQAVSGTYEQYF. The rearrangement links TRBV4-2 to TRBJ2-7; 8 nucleotides line up with TRBD2. This CDR3 is built from 15 residues. V shed 1 base and J 4 bases; nucleotides not matched to a gene: 6. Germline V gives CDR1 LGHNA, CDR2 YNFKEQ.

The rearrangement uses TRBV29-1 and TRBJ2-1; D gene unclear. Germline V gene lookup returns CDR1 SQVTM and CDR2 ANQGSEA. The length of the CDR3 is 12 residues. V was trimmed by 4 bases and J by 4 bases, leaving 8 bases between them. The DNA of the CDR3 is TGCAGCGTTGTGAACTCGTACAATGAGCAGTTCTTC. This gives the protein CSVVNSYNEQFF.